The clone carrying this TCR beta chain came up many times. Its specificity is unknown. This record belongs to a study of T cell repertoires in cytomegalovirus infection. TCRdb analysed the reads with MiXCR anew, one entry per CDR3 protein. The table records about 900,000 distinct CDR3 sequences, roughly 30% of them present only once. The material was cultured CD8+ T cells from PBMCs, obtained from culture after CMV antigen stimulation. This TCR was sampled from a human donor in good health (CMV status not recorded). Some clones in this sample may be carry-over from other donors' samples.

For the CDR3, the DNA is TGTGCTAGTGGTTTGATTGGTAGCGGGGGGACCTCCTACAATGAGCAGTTCTTC. Protein sequence: CASGLIGSGGTSYNEQFF. This chain connects TRBV12-5 to TRBJ2-1; 10 bases agree with TRBD2. V lost 2 bases, J lost 0 bases, and 7 bases stayed unmatched. Germline V gives CDR1 LGHNT, CDR2 FRNRAP. The CDR3 spans 18 residues.